This T cell receptor (beta chain) was obtained from a study of blood T cell repertoires in COVID-19. Turning to the study itself: T cells, B-cell-depleted T cells, or PBMCs provided the cDNA or gDNA that served as material.

A single count supports this clone. Authors' methods: Reference gene primer amplification yielded estimated nucleated cell counts. Assay: immunoSEQ multiplex PCR; the TCRdb copy retains only in-frame clones and omits some. The V and J calls and clone size come from that table; D and trimming were worked out from the DNA. Here the sample spans a few hundred thousand clones, approximately 88% being singletons. J lost 2 bases, V lost 2 bases, and 4 bases had no gene match. CDR3 length: 14 amino acids. In germline, CDR1 is SGHRS, CDR2 YFSETQ. All enrollees were about 18 to 90 years old and from roughly 26 US areas.

This rearrangement joins TRBV5-1 to TRBJ2-7; 7 nucleotides agree with TRBD2. The sequencing sample was made of PBMCs or T cells enriched from blood (not recorded which). The source is a man between 18 and 35 years old with acute COVID-19. CDR3 bases: TGCGCCAGCAGCTTTACTAGCGAGACCTACGAGCAGTACTTC. This encodes CASSFTSETYEQYF.